This TCR beta chain originates from a study of Ad26.COV2.S vaccination and SARS-CoV-2 variants. Study results and caveats: Total responses of T cells may have been underestimated by the analyses of TCR breadth and depth. Vaccinees reportedly had broad spike-specific CD8+ and CD4+ T cell responses. Greater spike-specific TCR breadth was seen in vaccine recipients than in placebo recipients. For non-spike TCRs, breadth in vaccine recipients resembled that in placebo recipients.

Only one count was recorded for this clone. The antigen is unknown. The table came from immunoSEQ multiplex PCR; TCRdb's copy has only in-frame clones and leaves some out. The sample has under 95,000 clones; under 90% are singletons. Germline assignment: CDR1 MNHEY and CDR2 SMNVEV (reference sequence). This CDR3 is built from 14 residues. V lost 3 bases and J lost 1, with 8 bases in between. The chain is built from TRBV27 and TRBJ2-3; D possibly corresponds to TRBD2 (5 bases). This receptor was taken from a human donor who had recovered from COVID-19. The sequencing here drew on peripheral blood, taken after recovery from COVID-19. CDR3 sequence reads: CASSFTGGTDTQYF. CDR3 bases: TGTGCCAGCAGTTTTACCGGGGGCACAGATACGCAGTATTTT.